This passage covers 24 T cell receptor beta chains from one sample sequenced in a study of blood T cell repertoires in COVID-19. Generated by immunoSEQ multiplex PCR, the TCRdb table keeps only in-frame clones and is missing some. The sample holds approximately 270,000 clones, 88% seen once. Sequenced sample: peripheral blood. Receptors were obtained from a woman under 40 with COVID-19, enrolled during active disease.

The chain uses TRBV7-9 and TRBJ1-1; 7 bases map to TRBD1. CDR1 and CDR2 from the germline V gene are SEHNR and FQNEAQ (reference sequence). Trimming at V came to 0 bases and at J to 7 bases, leaving 11 bases not matched to a gene. CDR3 size: 16 residues. CDR3 protein: CASSLAAAGGGFEAFF. The CDR3, as DNA: TGTGCCAGCAGCTTAGCGGCGGCAGGGGGTGGATTTGAAGCTTTCTTT.

J is TRBJ2-7 and V is TRBV27, with TRBD2 matching 10 bases. Germline V gene sequence: CDR1 MNHEY, CDR2 SMNVEV (reference sequence). The V segment lost 2 bases and the J segment 7 bases; nucleotides outside the gene matches: 5. The CDR3 contains 14 residues. CDR3 coding DNA: TGTGCCAGCAGTTTACGAGCGGGGGGGCGGGAGCAGTACTTC. Encoded protein: CASSLRAGGREQYF.

The V and J genes are TRBV2 and TRBJ2-7; TRBD1 might be the D (5 bases). The CDR3 covers 14 residues. V dropped 6 bases and J dropped 8 bases, with 20 bases sitting between them. The germline gives CDR1 SNHLY, CDR2 FYNNEI. The DNA of the CDR3 is TGTGCCAGCAGCCCCAGGACAAGGGCCCTCCAGCAGTACTTC. Its protein is CASSPRTRALQQYF.

The CDR3 is CAIHAGGHVLYNEQFF. CDR3 DNA sequence: TGTGCCATCCACGCCGGGGGTCACGTCCTCTACAATGAGCAGTTCTTC. The rearrangement uses TRBV10-3 and TRBJ2-1, with D possibly being TRBD2 (6 bases). The CDR3 spans 16 residues. Deletions cut 8 bases from V and 3 bases from J, with 20 bases between. CDR1 is ENHRY and CDR2 is SYGVKD in the germline V gene.

The rearrangement joins TRBV5-1 to TRBJ1-4, with D possibly matching TRBD1 (5 bases). The CDR3 sequence is 14 residues long. Trimming stripped 0 bases from V and 7 bases from J, with 10 bases between. Germline loops: CDR1 SGHRS, CDR2 YFSETQ. CDR3 DNA: TGCGCCAGCAGCTTGGCGGGGGACGGTGAAAAACTGTTTTTT. The encoded protein is CASSLAGDGEKLFF.

Comments on this clone: The conserved closing phenylalanine or tryptophan is absent in this CDR3, likely reflecting a read error. Because the CDR3's place on the DNA is in doubt, the DNA is left out and the CDR3 is given as listed by TCRdb. This chain connects TRBV4-3 to TRBJ1-2; the listed D gene, TRBD1, was not tested against the DNA. Germline-derived CDR1 and CDR2 are LGHNA and YSLEER. From its first to its last residue, the CDR3 has 8 amino acids. CDR3 protein: CASSQYRL.

V usage is TRBV28 and J usage is TRBJ1-6; 7 bases line up with TRBD1. Germline V gene data show CDR1 as MDHEN and CDR2 as SYDVKM. There are 14 residues in the CDR3. With 5 bases clipped from V and 7 bases from J, the junction kept 5 bases outside the gene matches. For the CDR3, the DNA is TGTGCCAGCAGTGGGGACAGACAGAATTCACCCCTCCACTTT. Protein product: CASSGDRQNSPLHF.

The V gene is TRBV23-1, the J gene TRBJ2-3; maybe TRBD1 (5 bases). TRBV23-1 is flagged as an ORF with uncertain function. The CDR3 totals 16 residues. V dropped 0 bases and J dropped 5 bases, with 15 bases sitting between them. CDR3 loop: CASSQSQGGKGDTQYF. The CDR3 DNA follows: TGCGCCAGCAGTCAATCGCAGGGCGGTAAAGGAGATACGCAGTATTTT.

The chain is built from TRBV10-3 and TRBJ1-2; possible D gene TRBD1, 6 bases. Germline values: CDR1 ENHRY, CDR2 SYGVKD. Trimming took off 2 bases at V and 3 bases at J, with 7 bases between the two ends. The CDR3 contains 13 residues. The CDR3 region has the DNA TGTGCCATCAGTGAGAGGGGGTACTATGGCTACACCTTC. This gives the protein CAISERGYYGYTF.

V is TRBV10-3 and J is TRBJ2-1, with 13 bases that match TRBD2. The length of the CDR3 is 16 residues. J lost 6 bases, V lost 6 bases, and 8 bases had no gene match. Germline V gives CDR1 ENHRY, CDR2 SYGVKD. CDR3 nucleotide sequence: TGTGCCATCAGAGGAGACCGGACTAGCGGGGGCAATGAGCAGTTCTTC. Translating gives CAIRGDRTSGGNEQFF.

The chain carries TRBV11-3 and TRBJ2-5; 12 nucleotides agree with TRBD2. CDR3 size: 15 residues. V dropped 5 bases and J dropped 4; count of bases not matched to a gene: 5. Germline-derived CDR1 and CDR2 are SGHNT and YENEEA. The CDR3 region is CASSPLAGGIETQYF. In DNA, the CDR3 is TGTGCCAGCAGCCCCCTAGCGGGGGGGATAGAGACCCAGTACTTC.

This chain links TRBV4-2 with TRBJ2-7, with 9 bases that match TRBD1. V lost 0 bases and J lost 5; bases outside the gene matches: 8. The CDR3 is 16 residues long. The germline CDR1 and CDR2 sequences are LGHNA and YNFKEQ. The CDR3 coding sequence is TGTGCCAGCAGCCAAGAACATTCGGACAGGGGTGACGAGCAGTACTTC. Its protein product is CASSQEHSDRGDEQYF.

The J gene is TRBJ2-1, the V gene TRBV6-6; D perhaps matches TRBD1 (6 bases). Germline CDR1 MNHNY, CDR2 SVGAGI (reference sequence). This CDR3 contains 15 residues. Trimming removed 6 bases from V and 7 bases from J, with 19 bases in between. CDR3 in amino acids: CASSRFGQPGNEQFF. CDR3 coding DNA: TGTGCCAGCAGCCGATTCGGACAGCCGGGGAATGAGCAGTTCTTC.

The chain joins TRBV11-2 to TRBJ2-3, with unresolved D. V lost 4 bases and J lost 4, with 12 bases in between. Germline V CDR1 and CDR2: SGHAT, FQNNGV. The CDR3 covers 14 residues. The chain's CDR3 is CASSSLVTADTQYF. The CDR3, as DNA: TGTGCCAGCAGCTCCCTAGTCACGGCAGATACGCAGTATTTT. The whole variable domain, remainder taken from reference TRBV11-2 and TRBJ2-3, is EAGVAQSPRYKIIEKRQSVAFWCNPISGHATLYWYQQILGQGPKLLIQFQNNGVVDDSQLPKDRFSAERLKGVDSTLKIQPAKLEDSAVYLCASSSLVTADTQYFGPGTRLTVL.

The chain joins TRBV4-1 to TRBJ2-3; D is perhaps TRBD2 (6 bases). Germline V gene lookup returns CDR1 MGHRA and CDR2 YSYEKL. Trimming removed 5 bases at V and 0 bases at J, with 12 bases between. The CDR3 is made up of 15 amino acids. CDR3 sequence: CASSELAGSTDTQYF. The CDR3 nucleotides read TGCGCCAGCAGCGAACTAGCAGGGAGCACAGATACGCAGTATTTT.

The chain links TRBV7-9 to TRBJ2-7; tentative D call: TRBD2 (5 bases). The germline V and J ends were trimmed by 5 bases and 5 bases, with 19 bases remaining between them. The CDR3 extends over 15 amino acids. Germline assignment: CDR1 SEHNR and CDR2 FQNEAQ (reference sequence). The CDR3 sequence: CASSLSPASPHEQYF. The CDR3 bases are TGTGCCAGCAGCCTTTCCCCGGCTAGCCCCCACGAGCAGTACTTC.

The V and J genes are TRBV6-6 and TRBJ2-1; perhaps TRBD2 as D (5 bases). The CDR3 loop spans 14 amino acids. The ends were cut back, 5 bases at V and 7 bases at J, with 15 bases in the middle. Looked up from germline, CDR1 is MNHNY and CDR2 is SVGAGI (reference sequence). In nucleotides, the CDR3 is TGTGCCAGCAGTACCGGGAACCTGGGAAATGAGCAGTTCTTC. Translation gives CASSTGNLGNEQFF.

The chain employs TRBV10-3 and TRBJ2-3, with D possibly TRBD2 on 6 matching bases. CDR3 size: 13 residues. Per the germline V gene, CDR1 is ENHRY and CDR2 is SYGVKD. The V end was cut by 8 bases, the J end by 1 base, with 10 bases between. This CDR3 is CAIQASGTDTQYF. DNA for the CDR3: TGTGCCATCCAGGCTAGCGGCACAGATACGCAGTATTTT.

This clone was picked up one time. Here the CDR3 DNA reads TGCGCCAGCAGCTGGGACAGAAATTACAATGAGCAGTTCTTC. Translated: CASSWDRNYNEQFF. The rearrangement links TRBV5-1 to TRBJ2-1; TRBD1 matches at 7 bases. The CDR3 has 14 residues. Germline V lookup: CDR1 SGHRS, CDR2 YFSETQ. V gave up 3 bases and J gave up 4 bases; unmatched junction bases: 4.

This rearrangement joins TRBV9 to TRBJ2-3; a weak D match, TRBD2 (5 bases). Germline loops: CDR1 SGDLS, CDR2 YYNGEE. Trimming stripped 4 bases from V and 0 bases from J, with 9 bases between. The CDR3 is 14 amino acids. CDR3 nucleotides: TGTGCCAGCAGCCCACGGACTAGCACAGATACGCAGTATTTT. Protein product: CASSPRTSTDTQYF.

The chain links TRBV27 to TRBJ1-1; TRBD1 matches 9 bases. This CDR3 has 14 residues. The junction had 8 bases not matched to a gene; V was cut back by 7 bases and J by 5 bases. Germline-derived CDR1 and CDR2 are MNHEY and SMNVEV (reference sequence). This chain's CDR3 is CASTRDREGTEAFF. CDR3 nucleotide sequence: TGTGCCAGCACCCGGGACAGGGAAGGGACTGAAGCTTTCTTT.

The chain recombines TRBV5-1 with TRBJ2-5; tentatively, D is TRBD1 (5 bases). Germline V gives CDR1 SGHRS, CDR2 YFSETQ. V dropped 0 bases and J dropped 5 bases, with 8 bases sitting between them. CDR3 size: 13 residues. CDR3 amino acids: CASSLEGRETQYF. DNA for the CDR3: TGCGCCAGCAGCTTGGAGGGGCGCGAGACCCAGTACTTC. The full variable domain, rest sourced from reference TRBV5-1 and TRBJ2-5, is KAGVTQTPRYLIKTRGQQVTLSCSPISGHRSVSWYQQTPGQGLQFLFEYFSETQRNKGNFPGRFSGRQFSNSRSEMNVSTLELGDSALYLCASSLEGRETQYFGPGTRLLVL.

The chain joins TRBV4-1 to TRBJ1-4; 8 bases match TRBD1. The V gene end was trimmed by 4 bases and the J gene end by 0 bases; junction bases not matched to a gene: 13. Germline CDR1 MGHRA, CDR2 YSYEKL. CDR3 size: 19 residues. The CDR3 bases are TGCGCCAGCAGCCCACGCCAGGGGGCGCAGAGGGCAACTAATGAAAAACTGTTTTTT. Protein sequence: CASSPRQGAQRATNEKLFF.

V and J are TRBV12-5 and TRBJ1-5; no reliable D call. The germline V and J ends were trimmed by 6 bases and 2 bases, with 11 bases remaining between them. The CDR3 covers 14 residues. Germline CDR1 reads LGHNT; CDR2 reads FRNRAP. The CDR3 loop reads CASGRGFCNQPQHF. CDR3 sequence (DNA): TGTGCTAGTGGCCGAGGGTTTTGCAATCAGCCCCAGCATTTT. The full variable domain, in which reference TRBV12-5 and TRBJ1-5 provide the parts outside the CDR3, is DARVTQTPRHKVTEMGQEVTMRCQPILGHNTVFWYRQTMMQGLELLAYFRNRAPLDDSGMPKDRFSAEMPDATLATLKIQPSEPRDSAVYFCASGRGFCNQPQHFGDGTRLSIL.